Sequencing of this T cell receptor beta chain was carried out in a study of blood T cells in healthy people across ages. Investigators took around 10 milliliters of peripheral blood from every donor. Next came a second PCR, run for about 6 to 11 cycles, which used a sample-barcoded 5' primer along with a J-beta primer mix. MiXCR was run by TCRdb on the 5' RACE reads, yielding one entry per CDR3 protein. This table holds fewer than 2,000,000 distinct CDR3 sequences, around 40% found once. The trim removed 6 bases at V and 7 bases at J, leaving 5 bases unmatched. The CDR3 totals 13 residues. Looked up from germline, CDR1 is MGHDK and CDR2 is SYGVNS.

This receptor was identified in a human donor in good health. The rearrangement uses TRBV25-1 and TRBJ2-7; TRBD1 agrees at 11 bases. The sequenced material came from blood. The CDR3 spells CASRGTGGREQYF. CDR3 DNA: TGTGCCAGCAGGGGGACAGGGGGTCGTGAGCAGTACTTC.